These 18 T cell receptor beta chains came from one sample sequenced in a study of CD8+CD57+ T cells in acquired aplastic anemia. Genomic DNA was employed as the template in profiling TCR beta VDJ and CDR3. TCRdb reprocessed the reads via MiXCR and lists one record per CDR3 protein. The sample has 400,000 to 450,000 distinct CDR3 sequences, 55% to 75% seen once. The sequencing input was sorted CD4+, CD8+, or CD8+CD57+ T cells (not recorded which) from PBMCs. The origin of the receptors is a human donor in good health, serving as a control.

The chain couples TRBV5-6 to TRBJ2-1, with unresolved D. V lost 4 bases to trimming and J lost 8 bases, with 19 bases between them. The germline CDR1 and CDR2 sequences are SGHDT and YYEEEE. The CDR3 covers 15 residues. The CDR3, as DNA: TGTGCCAGCAGCGTGGAAAGGGCTGTCCCGGATGAGCAGTTCTTC. As protein: CASSVERAVPDEQFF.

The chain couples TRBV12-3 or TRBV12-4 to TRBJ1-2; D remains ambiguous. The CDR3 is 13 amino acids. V lost 2 bases and J 1 base, leaving 5 bases between the germline ends. The chain's CDR3 is CASSLLNNYGYTF. In DNA form, the CDR3 reads TGTGCCAGCAGTTTACTTAATAACTATGGCTACACCTTC.

As concerns this clonotype: One base away lies a much larger clone, so this may be a sequencing read error. This chain joins TRBV20-1 and TRBJ1-2; tentatively, D is TRBD1 (5 bases). Germline CDR1 reads DFQATT; CDR2 reads SNEGSKA (reference sequence). This CDR3 is 19 amino acids long. The CDR3 region is CSARGLSDGGGAFNYGCTF. As DNA, the CDR3 is TGCAGTGCTAGGGGTCTGTCTGACGGCGGGGGTGCTTTTAACTATGGCTGCACCTTC.

The chain uses TRBV7-2 and TRBJ1-5, with unresolved D. V shed 1 base and J shed 16 bases, with 23 bases lying between them. Germline lookup yields CDR1 SGHTA and CDR2 FQGNSA. CDR3 length: 15 residues. The DNA for the CDR3 is TGTGCCAGCAGCTTAGGCACAACGTACGAGCAGTACTTCCATTTT. Its protein is CASSLGTTYEQYFHF.

The sample holds many counts of this clonotype. The genes are TRBV20-1 and TRBJ1-1, with TRBD1 matching over 9 bases. Per the germline V gene, CDR1 is DFQATT and CDR2 is SNEGSKA (reference sequence). V trimming: 3 bases; J trimming: 7 bases; junction bases outside the gene matches: 12. This CDR3 has 15 amino acids. CDR3 sequence reads: CSASVFGTGNLEAFF. The CDR3 DNA is TGCAGTGCTAGCGTCTTTGGGACAGGGAACCTTGAAGCTTTCTTT.

Of note for this clonotype: Because it lacks the conserved phenylalanine or tryptophan at the end, this CDR3 is likely a read error. No DNA is shown, since the ends of the CDR3 on it are uncertain; the CDR3 is the one TCRdb lists. The V gene is TRBV2, the J gene TRBJ1-5; no check of the table's D call, TRBD1, against the DNA was made. The CDR3 is 15 amino acids in total, end residues counted. The V gene's germline CDR1 is SNHLY and CDR2 FYNNEI. CDR3 sequence: CASNHGAIGKLLCIS.

This clonotype was seen a single time. The chain is built from TRBV20-1 and TRBJ2-7, with D uncertain. CDR3 size: 11 residues. Germline CDR1 reads DFQATT; CDR2 reads SNEGSKA (reference sequence). Trimming removed 3 bases at V and 9 bases at J, with 12 bases between. The CDR3, as DNA: TGCAGTGCTAGTACCGCAGATACGCAGTACTTC. It codes for CSASTADTQYF.

This clonotype was seen many times. This chain joins TRBV6-1 and TRBJ2-1; possibly TRBD1 for D (6 bases). Trimming took off 9 bases at V and 6 bases at J, with 9 bases between the two ends. This CDR3 is 11 amino acids long. CDR1 MNHNS and CDR2 SASEGT come from the germline V gene. This chain's CDR3 is CASRQVNEQFF. CDR3 nucleotides: TGTGCCAGTAGACAGGTCAATGAGCAGTTCTTC.

The V gene is TRBV19, the J gene TRBJ2-5; 8 bases are a match to TRBD2. Germline V CDR1 and CDR2: LNHDA, SQIVND (reference sequence). The length of the CDR3 is 14 residues. Germline trimming cut 4 bases from V and 5 bases from J; bases unmatched to any gene: 6. Written as DNA, the CDR3 is TGTGCCAGTAGTACAGGACTAGCTTGGGAGACCCAGTACTTC. It specifies CASSTGLAWETQYF.

This chain connects TRBV5-5 to TRBJ1-5, with no clear D. Trimming shortened V by 0 bases and J by 7 bases, and 17 bases separated the two germline ends. Germline values: CDR1 SGHKS, CDR2 YYEKEE (reference sequence). The CDR3 sequence is 16 residues long. CDR3 sequence reads: CASSLDSDMDEQPQHF. The DNA for the CDR3 is TGTGCCAGCAGCTTGGATTCGGATATGGACGAGCAGCCCCAGCATTTT.

Points on this clonotype: This CDR3 is missing its conserved last phenylalanine or tryptophan, likely due to a read error. It is unclear where the CDR3 begins or ends on the DNA, so no DNA is shown, and the CDR3 is as TCRdb lists it. This chain uses TRBV2 with TRBJ1-2. The germline V gene has CDR1 SNHLY and CDR2 FYNNEI. The CDR3 has 13 residues if both end residues are counted. The CDR3 here is CASSEGRAVDSPL.

Ten or more counts support this clonotype. The gene calls are TRBV25-1 and TRBJ2-1, with D perhaps matching TRBD2 (7 bases). V lost 2 bases to trimming and J lost 0 bases, with 11 bases between them. This CDR3 is built from 16 residues. Germline V CDR1 and CDR2: MGHDK, SYGVNS. The DNA for the CDR3 is TGTGCCAGCAGTGAAGAGGGGGGGGGCTCCTACAATGAGCAGTTCTTC. Encoded protein: CASSEEGGGSYNEQFF. Looking up the rest from reference TRBV25-1 and TRBJ2-1 gives the full variable domain: EADIYQTPRYLVIGTGKKITLECSQTMGHDKMYWYQQDPGMELHLIHYSYGVNSTEKGDLSSESTVSRIRTEHFPLTLESARPSHTSQYLCASSEEGGGSYNEQFFGPGTRLTVL.

On this clonotype itself: Its ends do not fully match the called genes, so a read error is possible. The rearrangement joins TRBV2 to TRBJ2-1; D may be TRBD2 (5 bases). Germline assignment: CDR1 SNHLY and CDR2 FYNNEI. The CDR3 runs to 15 residues. This chain's CDR3 is CASSTLVVSTWRRFF. CDR3 DNA: TGTGCCAGCAGCACGCTGGTGGTTAGCACCTGGAGGCGGTTTTTT.

The chain uses TRBV19 and TRBJ1-4; D is unresolved. There are 14 residues in the CDR3. V lost 8 bases, J lost 7 bases, and 17 bases lay in between. The germline CDR1 and CDR2 sequences are LNHDA and SQIVND (reference sequence). CDR3 loop: CASGTTAVVEKLFF. The DNA for the CDR3 is TGTGCCAGTGGTACGACTGCGGTGGTTGAAAAACTGTTTTTT.

V gene TRBV15 combines with J gene TRBJ1-1, with D possibly matching TRBD1 (5 bases). The CDR3 covers 15 residues. V lost 3 bases to trimming and J lost 7 bases, with 18 bases between them. The germline V gene has CDR1 LNHNV and CDR2 YYDKDF (reference sequence). The CDR3 DNA reads as TGTGCCACCAGCAGGTATGGAAGCGGGGCCAATGAAGCTTTCTTT. Translating gives CATSRYGSGANEAFF. Combining the CDR3 with reference TRBV15 and TRBJ1-1 gives the whole variable domain DAMVIQNPRYQVTQFGKPVTLSCSQTLNHNVMYWYQQKSSQAPKLLFHYYDKDFNNEADTPDNFQSRRPNTSFCFLDIRSPGLGDTAMYLCATSRYGSGANEAFFGQGTRLTVV.

The chain carries TRBV10-2 and TRBJ2-1; 8 positions agree with TRBD2. CDR1 WSHSY and CDR2 SAAADI come from the germline V gene. There are 16 residues in the CDR3. The J segment lost 5 bases and the V segment lost 0 bases, leaving 6 bases of the junction unmatched. The CDR3 DNA reads TGCGCCAGCAGTGAGTCTCGGGGGGGCCGGCACAATGAGCAGTTCTTC. As protein: CASSESRGGRHNEQFF.

The chain uses TRBV7-2 and TRBJ2-3; the D is unclear. The CDR3 contains 16 residues. V lost 3 bases and J lost 11, with 24 bases in between. Germline V lookup: CDR1 SGHTA, CDR2 FQGNSA. The CDR3 nucleotides are TGTGCCAGCAGCTTTAGTTTGGTGCTTGGCGACGAGCAGCAGTATTTT. Translated: CASSFSLVLGDEQQYF.

The chain combines TRBV10-3 with TRBJ2-3; 7 bases line up with TRBD1. After removal of 4 bases from V and 4 bases from J, the junction contained 11 bases not matched to a gene. The CDR3 sequence is 16 residues long. Germline values: CDR1 ENHRY, CDR2 SYGVKD. The CDR3 nucleotides are TGTGCCATCAGTGCCAAGGACAGGTTTCGGGCAGATACGCAGTATTTT. It codes for CAISAKDRFRADTQYF.